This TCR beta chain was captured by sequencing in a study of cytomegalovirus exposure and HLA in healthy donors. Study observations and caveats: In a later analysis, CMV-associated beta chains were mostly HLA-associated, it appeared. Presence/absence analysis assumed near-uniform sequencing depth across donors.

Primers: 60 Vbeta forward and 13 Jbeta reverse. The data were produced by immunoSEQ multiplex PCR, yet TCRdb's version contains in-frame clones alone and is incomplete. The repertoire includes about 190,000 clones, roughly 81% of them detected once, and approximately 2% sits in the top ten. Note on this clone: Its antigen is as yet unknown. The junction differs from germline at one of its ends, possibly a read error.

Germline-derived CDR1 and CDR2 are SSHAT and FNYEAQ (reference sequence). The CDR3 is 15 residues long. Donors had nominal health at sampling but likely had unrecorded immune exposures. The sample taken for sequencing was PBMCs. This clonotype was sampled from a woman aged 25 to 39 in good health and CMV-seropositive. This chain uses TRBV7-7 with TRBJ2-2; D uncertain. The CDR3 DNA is TGTGCTAGCAGCTTGACTGAGTTTAACACCGGGGAGCTGTTTTTT. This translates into CASSLTEFNTGELFF.